Reported below is one T cell receptor beta chain. This record comes from a study of blood T cell repertoires in COVID-19. The germline gives CDR1 SNHLY, CDR2 FYNNEI. CDR3 length: 14 residues. With 3 bases clipped from V and 10 bases from J, the junction kept 8 bases outside the gene matches. Per the authors' pipeline: Counts of nucleated cells, estimated from reference gene primer amplification, were obtained. Measured with immunoSEQ multiplex PCR; TCRdb has only the in-frame clones, and not every one. For V, J and clone size, that table is used; D and trimming come from the DNA. The data contain 88,000 or so clones, roughly 80% of them singletons.

This clonotype was sampled from a man in his 60s with acute or convalescent COVID-19. This rearrangement joins TRBV2 to TRBJ2-2, with 7 bases aligning to TRBD2. The sample consisted of peripheral blood. The CDR3 reads CASSEGLTPAELFF. The CDR3 nucleotides read TGTGCCAGCAGTGAGGGACTAACACCGGCGGAGCTGTTTTTT.